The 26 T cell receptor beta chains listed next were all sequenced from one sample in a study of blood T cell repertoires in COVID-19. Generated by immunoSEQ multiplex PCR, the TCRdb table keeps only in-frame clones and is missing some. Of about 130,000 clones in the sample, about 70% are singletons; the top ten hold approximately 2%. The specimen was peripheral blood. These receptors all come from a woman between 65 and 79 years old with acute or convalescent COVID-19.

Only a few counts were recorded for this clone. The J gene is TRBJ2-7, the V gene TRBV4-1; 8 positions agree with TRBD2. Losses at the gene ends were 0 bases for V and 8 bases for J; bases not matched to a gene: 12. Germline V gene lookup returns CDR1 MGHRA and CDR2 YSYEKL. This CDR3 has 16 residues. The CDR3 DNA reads TGCGCCAGCAGCCAAGAGGCGCGGGAGGTTGGAGGGCAGCAGTACTTC. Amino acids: CASSQEAREVGGQQYF.

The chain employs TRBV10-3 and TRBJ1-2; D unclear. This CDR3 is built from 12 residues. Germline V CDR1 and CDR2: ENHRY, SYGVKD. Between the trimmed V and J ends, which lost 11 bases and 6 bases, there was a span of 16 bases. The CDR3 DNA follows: TGTGCCGTTAATCGGGGAGACCATGGCTACACCTTC. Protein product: CAVNRGDHGYTF.

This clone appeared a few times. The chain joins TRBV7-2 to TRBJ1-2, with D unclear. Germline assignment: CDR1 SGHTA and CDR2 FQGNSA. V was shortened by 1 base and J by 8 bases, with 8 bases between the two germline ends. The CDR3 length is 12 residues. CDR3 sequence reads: CASSLGLGGYTF. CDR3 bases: TGTGCCAGCAGCTTAGGACTCGGGGGCTACACCTTC.

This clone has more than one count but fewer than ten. The CDR3 region has the DNA TGTGCCAGCAGCGCGTCCGGGACACCCTACGAGCAGTACTTC. Protein product: CASSASGTPYEQYF. The chain employs TRBV9 and TRBJ2-7, with TRBD1 as a possible D gene (6 bases). V was trimmed by 3 bases and J by 2 bases, leaving 12 bases between them. Germline CDR1 and CDR2: SGDLS and YYNGEE. CDR3 length equals 14 residues.

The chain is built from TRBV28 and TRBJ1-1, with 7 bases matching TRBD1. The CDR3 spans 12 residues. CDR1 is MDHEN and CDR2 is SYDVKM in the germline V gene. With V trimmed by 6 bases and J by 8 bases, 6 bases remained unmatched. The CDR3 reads CASRHQQGEAFF. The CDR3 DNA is TGTGCCAGCAGGCATCAACAGGGGGAAGCTTTCTTT.

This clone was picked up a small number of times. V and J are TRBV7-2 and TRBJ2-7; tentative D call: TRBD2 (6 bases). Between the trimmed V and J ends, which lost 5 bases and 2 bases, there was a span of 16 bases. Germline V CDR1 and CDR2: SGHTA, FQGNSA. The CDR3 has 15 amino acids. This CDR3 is CASSGGLIPPYEQYF. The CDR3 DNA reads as TGTGCCAGCAGCGGGGGACTGATCCCCCCCTACGAGCAGTACTTC.

The CDR3: CASSSTDVRTGNIQYF. CDR3 nucleotides: TGTGCCAGCAGCTCGACCGACGTGCGGACAGGAAACATTCAGTACTTC. This chain connects TRBV7-9 to TRBJ2-4; TRBD1 agrees at 7 bases. The CDR3 loop spans 16 amino acids. V trimming: 4 bases; J trimming: 6 bases; junction bases outside the gene matches: 12. The germline CDR1 and CDR2 sequences are SEHNR and FQNEAQ (reference sequence).

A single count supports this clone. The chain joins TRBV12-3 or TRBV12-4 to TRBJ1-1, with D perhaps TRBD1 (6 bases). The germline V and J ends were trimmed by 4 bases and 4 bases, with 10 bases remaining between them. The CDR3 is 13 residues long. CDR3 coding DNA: TGTGCCAGCAGTTCAGGGGTTCGCACTGAAGCTTTCTTT. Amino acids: CASSSGVRTEAFF.

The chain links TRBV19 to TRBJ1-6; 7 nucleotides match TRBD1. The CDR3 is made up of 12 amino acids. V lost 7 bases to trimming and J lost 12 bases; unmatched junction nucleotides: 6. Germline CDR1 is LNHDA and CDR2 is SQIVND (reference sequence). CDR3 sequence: CASNRQGGPLHF. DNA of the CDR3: TGTGCCAGTAACCGACAGGGTGGACCCCTCCACTTT.

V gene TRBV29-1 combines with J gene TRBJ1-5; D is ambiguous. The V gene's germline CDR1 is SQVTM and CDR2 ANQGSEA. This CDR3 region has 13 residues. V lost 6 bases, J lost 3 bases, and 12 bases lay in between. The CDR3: CSVVLGDNQPQHF. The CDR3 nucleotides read TGCAGCGTCGTATTGGGAGACAATCAGCCCCAGCATTTT.

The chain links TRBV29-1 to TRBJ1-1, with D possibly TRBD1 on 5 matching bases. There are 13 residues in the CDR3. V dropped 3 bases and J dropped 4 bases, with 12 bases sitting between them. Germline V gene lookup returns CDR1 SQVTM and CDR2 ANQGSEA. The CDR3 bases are TGCAGCGTTGATCCCGGCAGGGCCACTGAAGCTTTCTTT. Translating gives CSVDPGRATEAFF. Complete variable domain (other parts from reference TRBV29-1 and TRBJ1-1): SAVISQKPSRDICQRGTSLTIQCQVDSQVTMMFWYRQQPGQSLTLIATANQGSEATYESGFVIDKFPISRPNLTFSTLTVSNMSPEDSSIYLCSVDPGRATEAFFGQGTRLTVV.

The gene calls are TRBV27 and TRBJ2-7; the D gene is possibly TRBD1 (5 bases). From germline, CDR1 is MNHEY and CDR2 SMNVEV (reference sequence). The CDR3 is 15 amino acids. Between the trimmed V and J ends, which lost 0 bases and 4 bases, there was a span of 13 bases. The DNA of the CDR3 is TGTGCCAGCAGTTTATCGAACAGGTTTTCTTACGAGCAGTACTTC. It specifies CASSLSNRFSYEQYF.

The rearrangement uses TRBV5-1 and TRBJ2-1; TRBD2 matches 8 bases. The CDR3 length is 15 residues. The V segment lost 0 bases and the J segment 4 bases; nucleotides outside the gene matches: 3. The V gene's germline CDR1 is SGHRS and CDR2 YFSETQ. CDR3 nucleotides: TGCGCCAGCAGCTTGGCCGGGAGGGATTACAATGAGCAGTTCTTC. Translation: CASSLAGRDYNEQFF. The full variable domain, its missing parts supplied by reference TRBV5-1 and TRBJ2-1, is KAGVTQTPRYLIKTRGQQVTLSCSPISGHRSVSWYQQTPGQGLQFLFEYFSETQRNKGNFPGRFSGRQFSNSRSEMNVSTLELGDSALYLCASSLAGRDYNEQFFGPGTRLTVL.

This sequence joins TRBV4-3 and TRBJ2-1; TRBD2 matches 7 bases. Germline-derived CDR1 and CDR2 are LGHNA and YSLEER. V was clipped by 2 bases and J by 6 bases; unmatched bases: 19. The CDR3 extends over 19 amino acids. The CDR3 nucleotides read TGCGCCAGCAGCCAAAGTCGCCTAGCGGAGGGGACGGATCTCAATGAGCAGTTCTTC. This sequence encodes CASSQSRLAEGTDLNEQFF.

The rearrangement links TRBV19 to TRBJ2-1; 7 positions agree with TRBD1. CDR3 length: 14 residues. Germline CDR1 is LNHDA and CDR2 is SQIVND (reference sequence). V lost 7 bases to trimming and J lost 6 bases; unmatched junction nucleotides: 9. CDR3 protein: CASTPTGYGNEQFF. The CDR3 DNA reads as TGTGCCAGTACCCCGACAGGGTACGGCAATGAGCAGTTCTTC.

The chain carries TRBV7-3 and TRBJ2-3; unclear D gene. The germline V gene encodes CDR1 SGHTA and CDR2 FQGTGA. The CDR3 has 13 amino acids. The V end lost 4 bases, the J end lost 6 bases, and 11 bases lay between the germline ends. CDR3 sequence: CASSSPQTDTQYF. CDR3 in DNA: TGTGCCAGCAGCTCCCCCCAGACTGATACGCAGTATTTT.

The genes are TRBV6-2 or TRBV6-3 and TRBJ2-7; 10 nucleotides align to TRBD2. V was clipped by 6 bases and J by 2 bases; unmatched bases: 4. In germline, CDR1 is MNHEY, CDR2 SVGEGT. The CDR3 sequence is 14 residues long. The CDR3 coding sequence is TGTGCCAGCAGCCCGGGACTAGCGACCTACGAGCAGTACTTC. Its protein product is CASSPGLATYEQYF.

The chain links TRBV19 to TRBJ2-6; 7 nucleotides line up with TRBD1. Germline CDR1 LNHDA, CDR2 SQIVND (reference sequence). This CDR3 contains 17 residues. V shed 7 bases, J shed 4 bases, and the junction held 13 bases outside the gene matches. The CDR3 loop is CASIYLTGWQGANVLTF. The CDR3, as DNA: TGTGCCAGTATCTACTTGACAGGGTGGCAAGGGGCCAACGTCCTGACTTTC.

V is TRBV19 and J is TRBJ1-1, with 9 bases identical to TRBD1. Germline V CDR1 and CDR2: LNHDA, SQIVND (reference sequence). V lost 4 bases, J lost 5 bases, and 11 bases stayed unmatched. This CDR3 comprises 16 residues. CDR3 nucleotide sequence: TGTGCCAGTAGTAGTCAGGGACAGGGTTTTAGGACTGAAGCTTTCTTT. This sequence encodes CASSSQGQGFRTEAFF.

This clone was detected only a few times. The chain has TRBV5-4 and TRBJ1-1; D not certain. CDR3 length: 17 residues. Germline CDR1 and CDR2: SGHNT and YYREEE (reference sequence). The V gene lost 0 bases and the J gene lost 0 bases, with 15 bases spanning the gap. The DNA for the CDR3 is TGTGCCAGCAGCTTGGCCTCACCGACATTGTTGAACACTGAAGCTTTCTTT. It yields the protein CASSLASPTLLNTEAFF.

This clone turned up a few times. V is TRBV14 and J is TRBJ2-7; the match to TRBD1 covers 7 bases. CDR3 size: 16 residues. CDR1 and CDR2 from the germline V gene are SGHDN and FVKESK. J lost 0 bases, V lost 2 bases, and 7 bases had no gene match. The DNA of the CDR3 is TGTGCCAGCAGCCAAAGTAACAGGGGATACTCCTACGAGCAGTACTTC. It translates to CASSQSNRGYSYEQYF. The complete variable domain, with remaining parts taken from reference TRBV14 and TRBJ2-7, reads EAGVTQFPSHSVIEKGQTVTLRCDPISGHDNLYWYRRVMGKEIKFLLHFVKESKQDESGMPNNRFLAERTGGTYSTLKVQPAELEDSGVYFCASSQSNRGYSYEQYFGPGTRLTVT.

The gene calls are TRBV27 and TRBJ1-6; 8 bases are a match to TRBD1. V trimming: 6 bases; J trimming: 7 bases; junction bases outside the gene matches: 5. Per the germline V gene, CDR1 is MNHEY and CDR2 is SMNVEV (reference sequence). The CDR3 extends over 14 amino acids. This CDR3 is CASRIRGHNSPLHF. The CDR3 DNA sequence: TGTGCCAGCAGAATCAGGGGGCACAATTCACCCCTCCACTTT.

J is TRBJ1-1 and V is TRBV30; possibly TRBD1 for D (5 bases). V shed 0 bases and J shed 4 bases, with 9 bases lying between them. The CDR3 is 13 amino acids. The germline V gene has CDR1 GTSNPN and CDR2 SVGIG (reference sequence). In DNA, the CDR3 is TGTGCCTGGAGTGTAGGGGTCCGCACTGAAGCTTTCTTT. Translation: CAWSVGVRTEAFF.

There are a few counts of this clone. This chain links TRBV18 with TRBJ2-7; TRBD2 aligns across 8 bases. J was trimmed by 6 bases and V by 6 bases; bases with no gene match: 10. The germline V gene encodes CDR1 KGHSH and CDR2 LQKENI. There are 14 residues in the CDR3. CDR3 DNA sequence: TGTGCCAGCTCCCTCGGGGGGGCGCCGGGCGAGCAGTACTTC. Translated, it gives CASSLGGAPGEQYF.

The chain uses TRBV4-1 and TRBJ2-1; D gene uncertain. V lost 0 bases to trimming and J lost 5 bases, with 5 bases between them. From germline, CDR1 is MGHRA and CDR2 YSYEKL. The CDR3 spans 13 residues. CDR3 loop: CASSQDADNEQFF. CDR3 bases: TGCGCCAGCAGCCAAGATGCGGACAATGAGCAGTTCTTC.

This CDR3 reads CASSPPAGRSGANVLTF. The CDR3 DNA sequence: TGTGCCAGCAGTCCTCCCGCAGGTCGCTCTGGGGCCAACGTCCTGACTTTC. This chain joins TRBV28 and TRBJ2-6; D remains ambiguous. This CDR3 spans 17 amino acids. CDR1 is MDHEN and CDR2 is SYDVKM in the germline V gene. V was clipped by 5 bases and J by 0 bases, with 14 bases between them. Full variable domain (outside the CDR3, taken from reference TRBV28 and TRBJ2-6): DVKVTQSSRYLVKRTGEKVFLECVQDMDHENMFWYRQDPGLGLRLIYFSYDVKMKEKGDIPEGYSVSREKKERFSLILESASTNQTSMYLCASSPPAGRSGANVLTFGAGSRLTVL.